This T cell receptor (beta chain) came from a study of technical replicates of blood from several donors. Germline V CDR1 and CDR2: SGHNT, YENEEA. CDR3 length: 15 amino acids. Germline trimming cut 0 bases from V and 5 bases from J; bases unmatched to any gene: 5. Clones were read by immunoSEQ multiplex PCR, and TCRdb kept only the in-frame ones, dropping some. The repertoire holds around 69,000 clones, with roughly 90% as singletons. The V call is TRBV11-3, the J call TRBJ2-3; 7 nucleotides match TRBD1. The source of this sequence is a human donor in good health. Some clones in this sample may be carry-over from other donors' samples. Sequencing was carried out using PBMCs. CDR3 DNA: TGTGCCAGCAGCTTAGAGAGGGGGCGCGGAGATACGCAGTATTTT. Protein: CASSLERGRGDTQYF.